There are a few counts of the clone carrying this T cell receptor beta chain. Its specificity is not known. The CDR3 covers 14 residues. V gave up 4 bases and J gave up 5 bases, with 11 bases separating them. Germline assignment: CDR1 MNHEY and CDR2 SMNVEV (reference sequence). The PCR had 60 Vbeta and 13 Jbeta primers. Measured with immunoSEQ multiplex PCR; TCRdb has only the in-frame clones, and not every one. The data show approximately 130,000 clones, approximately 80% seen once. The source of the sample is a study of cytomegalovirus exposure and HLA in healthy donors. Study-wide results and caveats: Researchers counted 164 TCR beta chains as cytomegalovirus-associated. Most of the CMV-associated TCR beta chains (in a later analysis) appeared to be HLA-restricted.

The chain links TRBV27 to TRBJ2-2, with D possibly TRBD1 on 5 matching bases. Sequenced sample: PBMCs. The TCR comes from a man aged 45-65 years in good health and CMV-seronegative. The CDR3 DNA sequence: TGTGCCAGCAGTTCAGGGAAGGTGACCGGGGAGCTGTTTTTT. This translates into CASSSGKVTGELFF.